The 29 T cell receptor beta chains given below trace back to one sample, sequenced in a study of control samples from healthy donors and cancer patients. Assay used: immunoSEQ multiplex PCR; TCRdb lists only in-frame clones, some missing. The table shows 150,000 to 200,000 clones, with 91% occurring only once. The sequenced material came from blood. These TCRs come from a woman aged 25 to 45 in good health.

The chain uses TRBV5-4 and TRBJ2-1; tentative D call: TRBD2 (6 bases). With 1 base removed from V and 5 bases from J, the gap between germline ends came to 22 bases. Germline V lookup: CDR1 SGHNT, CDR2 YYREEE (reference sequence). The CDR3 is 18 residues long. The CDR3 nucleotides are TGTGCCAGCAGCTTGCCCGACCTACTAGCCGGTGGGGACAATGAGCAGTTCTTC. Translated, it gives CASSLPDLLAGGDNEQFF.

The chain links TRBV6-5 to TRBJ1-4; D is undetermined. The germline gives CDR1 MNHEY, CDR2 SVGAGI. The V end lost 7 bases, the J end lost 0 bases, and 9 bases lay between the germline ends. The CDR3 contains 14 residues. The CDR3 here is CASTPSATNEKLFF. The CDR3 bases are TGTGCCAGCACCCCCAGTGCAACTAATGAAAAACTGTTTTTT.

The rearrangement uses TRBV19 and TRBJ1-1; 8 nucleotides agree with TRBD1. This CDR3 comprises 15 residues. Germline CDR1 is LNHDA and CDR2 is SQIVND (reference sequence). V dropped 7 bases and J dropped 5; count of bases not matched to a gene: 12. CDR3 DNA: TGTGCCAGTAATCCAGGGGGCGGAAGCTGGACTGAAGCTTTCTTT. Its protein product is CASNPGGGSWTEAFF.

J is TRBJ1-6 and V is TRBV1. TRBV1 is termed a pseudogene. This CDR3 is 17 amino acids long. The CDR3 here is CTSSRRDDLSYNSPLHF. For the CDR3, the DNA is TGCACCAGCAGCCGCCGGGACGACCTCTCCTATAATTCACCCCTCCACTTT.

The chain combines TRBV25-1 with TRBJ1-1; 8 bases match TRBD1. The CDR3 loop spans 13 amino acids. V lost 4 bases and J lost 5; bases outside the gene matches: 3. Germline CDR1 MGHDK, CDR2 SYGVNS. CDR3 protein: CASSAQGGTEAFF. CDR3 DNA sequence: TGTGCCAGCAGTGCACAGGGGGGGACTGAAGCTTTCTTT.

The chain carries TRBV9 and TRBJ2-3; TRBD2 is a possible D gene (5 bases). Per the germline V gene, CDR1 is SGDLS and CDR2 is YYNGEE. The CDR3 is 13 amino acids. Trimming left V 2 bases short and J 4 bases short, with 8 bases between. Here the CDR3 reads CASSVGISDTQYF. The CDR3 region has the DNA TGTGCCAGCAGCGTCGGGATTTCAGATACGCAGTATTTT. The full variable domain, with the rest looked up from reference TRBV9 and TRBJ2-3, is DSGVTQTPKHLITATGQRVTLRCSPRSGDLSVYWYQQSLDQGLQFLIQYYNGEERAKGNILERFSAQQFPDLHSELNLSSLELGDSALYFCASSVGISDTQYFGPGTRLTVL.

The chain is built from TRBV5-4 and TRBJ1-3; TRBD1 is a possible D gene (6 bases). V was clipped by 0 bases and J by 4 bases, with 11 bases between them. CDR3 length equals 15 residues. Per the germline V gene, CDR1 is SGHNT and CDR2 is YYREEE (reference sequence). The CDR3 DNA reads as TGTGCCAGCAGCTTGGCGGCGGGGGCGGGAAACACCATATATTTT. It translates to CASSLAAGAGNTIYF.

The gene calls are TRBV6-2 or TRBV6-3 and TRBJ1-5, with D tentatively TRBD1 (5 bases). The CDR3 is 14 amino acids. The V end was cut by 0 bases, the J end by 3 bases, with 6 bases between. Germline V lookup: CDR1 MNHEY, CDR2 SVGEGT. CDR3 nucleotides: TGTGCCAGCAGTTACTCGGGGCCCAATCAGCCCCAGCATTTT. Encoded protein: CASSYSGPNQPQHF.

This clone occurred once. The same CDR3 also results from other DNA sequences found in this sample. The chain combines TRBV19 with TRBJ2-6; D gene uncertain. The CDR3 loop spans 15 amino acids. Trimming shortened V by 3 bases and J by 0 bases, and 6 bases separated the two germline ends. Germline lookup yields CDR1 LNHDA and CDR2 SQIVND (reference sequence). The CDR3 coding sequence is TGTGCCAGTAGTATCCGCGGCTCTGGGGCCAACGTCCTGACTTTC. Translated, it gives CASSIRGSGANVLTF.

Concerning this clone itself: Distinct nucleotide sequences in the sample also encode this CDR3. The CDR3 sequence is CATSREAGGSDTQYF. The CDR3 coding sequence is TGTGCCACCAGCAGAGAAGCGGGAGGTTCCGATACGCAGTATTTT. The chain recombines TRBV15 with TRBJ2-3, with TRBD2 matching 9 bases. Per germline, CDR1 LNHNV and CDR2 YYDKDF (reference sequence). The CDR3 extends over 15 amino acids. Germline trimming cut 0 bases from V and 6 bases from J; bases unmatched to any gene: 4.

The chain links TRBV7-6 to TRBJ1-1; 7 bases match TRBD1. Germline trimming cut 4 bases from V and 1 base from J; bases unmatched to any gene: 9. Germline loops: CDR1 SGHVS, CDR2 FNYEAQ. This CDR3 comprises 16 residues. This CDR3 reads CASSSRQGGTNTEAFF. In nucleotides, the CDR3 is TGTGCCAGCAGCTCCAGACAGGGAGGGACGAACACTGAAGCTTTCTTT.

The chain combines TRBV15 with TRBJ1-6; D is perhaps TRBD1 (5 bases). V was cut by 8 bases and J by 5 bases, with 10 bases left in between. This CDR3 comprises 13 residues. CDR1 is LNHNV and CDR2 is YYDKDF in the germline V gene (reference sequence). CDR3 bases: TGTGCCACCGGTCGACAGAATAATTCACCCCTCCACTTT. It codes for CATGRQNNSPLHF.

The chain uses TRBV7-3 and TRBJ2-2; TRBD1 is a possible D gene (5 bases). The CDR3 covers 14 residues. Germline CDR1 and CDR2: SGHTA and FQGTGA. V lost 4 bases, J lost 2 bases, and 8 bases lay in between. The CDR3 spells CASSSGQNTGELFF. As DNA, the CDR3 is TGTGCCAGCAGCTCCGGACAAAACACCGGGGAGCTGTTTTTT.

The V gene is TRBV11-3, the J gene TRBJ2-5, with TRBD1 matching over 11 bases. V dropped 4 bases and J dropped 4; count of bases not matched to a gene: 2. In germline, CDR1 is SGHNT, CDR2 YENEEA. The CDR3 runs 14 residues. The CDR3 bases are TGTGCCAGCAGCTGGACAGGGGGCTTAGAGACCCAGTACTTC. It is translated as CASSWTGGLETQYF.

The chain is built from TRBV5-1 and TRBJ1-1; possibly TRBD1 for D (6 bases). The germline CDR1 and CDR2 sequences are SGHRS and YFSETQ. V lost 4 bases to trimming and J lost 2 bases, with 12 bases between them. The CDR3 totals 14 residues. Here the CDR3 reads CASSPGARNTEAFF. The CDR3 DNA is TGCGCCAGCAGCCCGGGGGCGCGCAACACTGAAGCTTTCTTT. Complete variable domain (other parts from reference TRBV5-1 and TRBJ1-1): KAGVTQTPRYLIKTRGQQVTLSCSPISGHRSVSWYQQTPGQGLQFLFEYFSETQRNKGNFPGRFSGRQFSNSRSEMNVSTLELGDSALYLCASSPGARNTEAFFGQGTRLTVV.

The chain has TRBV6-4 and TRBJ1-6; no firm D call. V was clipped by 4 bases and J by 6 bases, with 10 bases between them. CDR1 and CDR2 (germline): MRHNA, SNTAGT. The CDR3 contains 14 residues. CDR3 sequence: CASSAGLGNSPLHF. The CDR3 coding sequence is TGTGCCAGCAGTGCTGGGTTGGGTAATTCACCCCTCCACTTT.

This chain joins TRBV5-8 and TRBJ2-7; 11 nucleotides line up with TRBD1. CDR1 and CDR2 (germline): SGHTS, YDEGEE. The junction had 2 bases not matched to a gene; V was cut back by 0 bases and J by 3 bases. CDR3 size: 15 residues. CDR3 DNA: TGTGCCAGCAGCTTGGGGGACAGGGGGGTCTACGAGCAGTACTTC. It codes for CASSLGDRGVYEQYF.

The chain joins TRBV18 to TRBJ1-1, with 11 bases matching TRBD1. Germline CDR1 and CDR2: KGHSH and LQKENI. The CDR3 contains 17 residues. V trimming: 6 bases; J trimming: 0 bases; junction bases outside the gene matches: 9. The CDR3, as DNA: TGTGCCAGCTCTCCAATGAGGACAGGGGGCATGAACACTGAAGCTTTCTTT. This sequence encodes CASSPMRTGGMNTEAFF.

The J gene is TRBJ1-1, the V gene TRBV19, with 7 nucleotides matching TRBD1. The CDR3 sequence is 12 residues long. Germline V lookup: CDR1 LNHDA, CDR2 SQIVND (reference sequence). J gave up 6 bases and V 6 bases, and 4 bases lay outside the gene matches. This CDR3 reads CASRGGWAEAFF. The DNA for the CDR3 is TGTGCCAGTAGAGGGGGCTGGGCTGAAGCTTTCTTT. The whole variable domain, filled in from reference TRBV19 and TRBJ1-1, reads DGGITQSPKYLFRKEGQNVTLSCEQNLNHDAMYWYRQDPGQGLRLIYYSQIVNDFQKGDIAEGYSVSREKKESFPLTVTSAQKNPTAFYLCASRGGWAEAFFGQGTRLTVV.

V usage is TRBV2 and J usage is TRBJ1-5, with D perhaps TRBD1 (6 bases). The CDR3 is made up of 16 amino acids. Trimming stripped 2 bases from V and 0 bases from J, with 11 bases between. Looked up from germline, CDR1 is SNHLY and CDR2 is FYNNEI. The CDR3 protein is CASSENRVTSNQPQHF. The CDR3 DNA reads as TGTGCCAGCAGTGAAAACAGGGTCACTAGCAATCAGCCCCAGCATTTT.

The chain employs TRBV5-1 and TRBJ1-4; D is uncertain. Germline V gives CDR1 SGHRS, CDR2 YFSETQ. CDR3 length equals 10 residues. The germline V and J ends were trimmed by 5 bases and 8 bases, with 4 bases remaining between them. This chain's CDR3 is CASRGEKLFF. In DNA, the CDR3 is TGCGCCAGCAGGGGGGAAAAACTGTTTTTT.

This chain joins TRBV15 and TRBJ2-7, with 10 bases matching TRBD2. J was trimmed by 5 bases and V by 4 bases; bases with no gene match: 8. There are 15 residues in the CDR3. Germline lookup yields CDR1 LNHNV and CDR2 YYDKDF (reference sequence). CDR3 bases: TGTGCCACCAGCATCTCTAGCGGGAGTAGCAACGAGCAGTACTTC. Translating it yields CATSISSGSSNEQYF.

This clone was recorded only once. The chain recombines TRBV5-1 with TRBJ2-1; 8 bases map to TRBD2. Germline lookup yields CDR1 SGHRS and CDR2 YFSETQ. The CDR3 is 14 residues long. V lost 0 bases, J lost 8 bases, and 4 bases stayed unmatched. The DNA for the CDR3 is TGCGCCAGCAGCTTGGAGCGGGAGAGGGATGAGCAGTTCTTC. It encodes CASSLERERDEQFF. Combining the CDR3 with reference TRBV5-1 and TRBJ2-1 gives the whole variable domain KAGVTQTPRYLIKTRGQQVTLSCSPISGHRSVSWYQQTPGQGLQFLFEYFSETQRNKGNFPGRFSGRQFSNSRSEMNVSTLELGDSALYLCASSLERERDEQFFGPGTRLTVL.

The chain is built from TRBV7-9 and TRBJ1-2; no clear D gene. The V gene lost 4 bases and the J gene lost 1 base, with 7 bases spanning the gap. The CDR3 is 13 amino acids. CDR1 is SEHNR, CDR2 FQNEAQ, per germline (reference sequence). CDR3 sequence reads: CASSSDGNYGYTF. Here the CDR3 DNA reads TGTGCCAGCAGCTCGGACGGTAACTATGGCTACACCTTC.

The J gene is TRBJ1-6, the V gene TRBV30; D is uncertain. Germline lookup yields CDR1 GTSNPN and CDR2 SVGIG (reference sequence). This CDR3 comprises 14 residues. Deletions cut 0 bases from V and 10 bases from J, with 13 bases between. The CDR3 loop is CAWSVPRVNSPLHF. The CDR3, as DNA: TGTGCCTGGAGTGTACCTCGGGTTAACTCACCCCTCCACTTT.

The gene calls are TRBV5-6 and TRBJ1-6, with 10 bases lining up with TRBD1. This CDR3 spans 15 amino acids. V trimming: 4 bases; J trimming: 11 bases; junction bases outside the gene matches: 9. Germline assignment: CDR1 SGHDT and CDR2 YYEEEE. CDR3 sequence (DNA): TGTGCCAGCAGCAGTCAGCCGGGACAGGGGCCACCCCTCCACTTT. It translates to CASSSQPGQGPPLHF.

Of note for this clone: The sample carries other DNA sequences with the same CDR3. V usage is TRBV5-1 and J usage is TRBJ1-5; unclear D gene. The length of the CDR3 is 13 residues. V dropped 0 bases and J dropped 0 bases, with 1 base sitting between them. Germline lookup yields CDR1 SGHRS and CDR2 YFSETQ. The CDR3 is CASSLDSNQPQHF. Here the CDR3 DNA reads TGCGCCAGCAGCTTGGATAGCAATCAGCCCCAGCATTTT.

The CDR3 region has the DNA TGTGCCAGCAGTTACGGGGAGACCCAGTACTTC. It codes for CASSYGETQYF. V usage is TRBV12-3 or TRBV12-4 and J usage is TRBJ2-5; D remains unclear. This CDR3 has 11 amino acids. V lost 4 bases and J lost 5, with 5 bases in between.

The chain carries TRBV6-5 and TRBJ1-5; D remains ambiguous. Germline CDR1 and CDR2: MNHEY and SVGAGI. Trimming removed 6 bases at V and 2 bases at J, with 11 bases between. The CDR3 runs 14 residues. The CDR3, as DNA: TGTGCCAGCAGAGAGCGCCTAGGCAATCAGCCCCAGCATTTT. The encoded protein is CASRERLGNQPQHF.